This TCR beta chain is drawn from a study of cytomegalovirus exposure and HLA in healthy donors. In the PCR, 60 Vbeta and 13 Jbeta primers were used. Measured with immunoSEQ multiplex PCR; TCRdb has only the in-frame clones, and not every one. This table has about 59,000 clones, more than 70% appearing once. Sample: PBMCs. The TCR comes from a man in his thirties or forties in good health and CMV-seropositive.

The CDR3 sequence is CASSSGLINYGYTF. The CDR3 nucleotides read TGTGCCAGCAGTTCGGGACTGATCAACTATGGCTACACCTTC. The chain uses TRBV28 and TRBJ1-2; maybe TRBD1 (5 bases). The CDR3 sequence is 14 residues long. The V end lost 4 bases, the J end lost 2 bases, and 11 bases lay between the germline ends. Per germline, CDR1 MDHEN and CDR2 SYDVKM.